The source of this T cell receptor (beta chain) is a study of lymphopenia after photon versus proton radiotherapy. Overall study results and limits: Proton therapy kept repertoires fairly stable, unlike photons, which gained effector/memory cells.

Germline CDR1 is SNHLY and CDR2 is FYNNEI. The CDR3 spans 12 residues. With 5 bases clipped from V and 7 bases from J, the junction kept 2 bases outside the gene matches. Libraries were prepared by immunoSEQ multiplex PCR; TCRdb keeps only in-frame clonotypes and omits some of them. Found here are about 70,000 clones, over 70% of them singletons; the top ten hold under 14%. As for this clone: The target antigen is unknown.

Material: peripheral blood, obtained from a patient treated with proton-based radiotherapy. The rearrangement links TRBV2 to TRBJ1-5, with 7 bases aligning to TRBD1. This receptor was taken from an elderly man with esophageal cancer. CDR3 in amino acids: CASSRDSQPQHF. The CDR3 DNA follows: TGTGCCAGCAGTCGGGACAGCCAGCCCCAGCATTTT. Based on the CDR3 plus reference TRBV2 and TRBJ1-5, the full variable domain is EPEVTQTPSHQVTQMGQEVILRCVPISNHLYFYWYRQILGQKVEFLVSFYNNEISEKSEIFDDQFSVERPDGSNFTLKIRSTKLEDSAMYFCASSRDSQPQHFGDGTRLSIL.